These 13 T cell receptor beta chains came from one sample sequenced in a study of blood T cell repertoires in COVID-19. The assay was immunoSEQ multiplex PCR, and TCRdb's table has in-frame clones only and misses some. Counted here are just over 300,000 clones, around 90% occurring once; the ten biggest clones make up about 2%. The specimen was peripheral blood. The receptors here all came from a man aged 18 to 29 with active or convalescent COVID-19.

The genes are TRBV27 and TRBJ1-6, with D hard to call. V was pared by 0 bases and J by 7 bases, with 13 bases between. Germline assignment: CDR1 MNHEY and CDR2 SMNVEV (reference sequence). CDR3 length: 16 residues. CDR3 sequence: CASSLSWGGGNSPLHF. CDR3 nucleotides: TGTGCCAGCAGTTTATCATGGGGAGGAGGGAATTCACCCCTCCACTTT.

This chain uses TRBV7-2 with TRBJ2-7; 8 bases line up with TRBD2. The CDR3 runs to 15 residues. V dropped 2 bases and J dropped 3; count of bases not matched to a gene: 6. In germline, CDR1 is SGHTA, CDR2 FQGNSA. The CDR3 loop reads CASSLRLSGIYEQYF. CDR3 bases: TGTGCCAGCAGCTTACGGCTTAGCGGGATCTACGAGCAGTACTTC.

The genes are TRBV7-3 and TRBJ2-6; TRBD2 aligns across 9 bases. The CDR3 is 19 amino acids. The germline gives CDR1 SGHTA, CDR2 FQGTGA. J lost 1 base, V lost 8 bases, and 15 bases had no gene match. The CDR3 DNA is TGTGCCAGCGCTCACAGAGCTAGCGGGATATTATCTGGGGCCAACGTCCTGACTTTC. Amino acids: CASAHRASGILSGANVLTF.

V is TRBV7-8 and J is TRBJ1-5, with TRBD1 as a possible D gene (6 bases). Trimming took off 5 bases at V and 5 bases at J, with 16 bases between the two ends. The CDR3 has 15 residues. CDR1 and CDR2 from the germline V gene are SGHVS and FQNEAQ. The CDR3 loop reads CASSEDRSSYQPQHF. The CDR3 coding sequence is TGTGCCAGCAGCGAAGACAGGAGTTCTTATCAGCCCCAGCATTTT. Based on the CDR3 plus reference TRBV7-8 and TRBJ1-5, the full variable domain is GAGVSQSPRYKVAKRGQDVALRCDPISGHVSLFWYQQALGQGPEFLTYFQNEAQLDKSGLPSDRFFAERPEGSVSTLKIQRTQQEDSAVYLCASSEDRSSYQPQHFGDGTRLSIL.

A single count supports this clone. The rearrangement joins TRBV9 to TRBJ2-7, with D possibly being TRBD2 (5 bases). Germline CDR1 is SGDLS and CDR2 is YYNGEE. Trimming took off 3 bases at V and 7 bases at J, with 20 bases between the two ends. This CDR3 region has 15 residues. In nucleotides, the CDR3 is TGTGCCAGCAGCGCGCCCCCGGGTCCCACGGGGGAGCAGTACTTC. It translates to CASSAPPGPTGEQYF.

The rearrangement uses TRBV9 and TRBJ1-5; 8 positions match TRBD1. The CDR3 sequence is 19 residues long. Germline V gives CDR1 SGDLS, CDR2 YYNGEE. Trimming at V came to 0 bases and at J to 5 bases, leaving 16 bases not matched to a gene. The DNA for the CDR3 is TGTGCCAGCAGCGTAGGAGAGTCTTTGGACAGGGAGTCGGATCAGCCCCAGCATTTT. Translated, it gives CASSVGESLDRESDQPQHF.

The CDR3 DNA follows: TGTGCCAGCAGCCAAGGGGGCGTCCCGGGACAGGGTCTCGAGCAGTACTTC. Translated: CASSQGGVPGQGLEQYF. The chain links TRBV14 to TRBJ2-7, with 9 bases matching TRBD1. Germline lookup yields CDR1 SGHDN and CDR2 FVKESK. With 1 base clipped from V and 6 bases from J, the junction kept 13 bases outside the gene matches. CDR3 length equals 17 residues.

This chain's CDR3 is CASRRDRGAFPEAFF. CDR3 nucleotides: TGTGCCAGCAGAAGGGACAGGGGCGCCTTTCCTGAAGCTTTCTTT. The rearrangement joins TRBV7-9 to TRBJ1-1, with 10 positions matching TRBD1. Germline V gene lookup returns CDR1 SEHNR and CDR2 FQNEAQ (reference sequence). The CDR3 extends over 15 amino acids. V shed 6 bases and J 6 bases; nucleotides not matched to a gene: 10.

The V and J genes are TRBV25-1 and TRBJ2-5, with 9 bases lining up with TRBD1. The CDR3 sequence is 13 residues long. Germline V lookup: CDR1 MGHDK, CDR2 SYGVNS. The V and J ends lost 8 bases and 7 bases, in that order; junction bases with no gene match: 8. CDR3 amino acids: CASGGQGFGTQYF. DNA for the CDR3: TGTGCCAGCGGGGGACAGGGTTTCGGGACCCAGTACTTC. Together with reference TRBV25-1 and TRBJ2-5, the CDR3 gives the full variable domain: EADIYQTPRYLVIGTGKKITLECSQTMGHDKMYWYQQDPGMELHLIHYSYGVNSTEKGDLSSESTVSRIRTEHFPLTLESARPSHTSQYLCASGGQGFGTQYFGPGTRLLVL.

In this sample, this clone turned up once. CDR3 protein: CASSPGQGSFGYTF. Here the CDR3 DNA reads TGTGCCAGCAGCCCGGGACAGGGGTCTTTTGGCTACACCTTC. The chain combines TRBV7-3 with TRBJ1-2; 10 bases align to TRBD1. Germline loops: CDR1 SGHTA, CDR2 FQGTGA. V lost 5 bases and J lost 7; bases outside the gene matches: 7. The CDR3 spans 14 residues.

This chain connects TRBV7-6 to TRBJ1-1, with 7 bases identical to TRBD1. The junction had 7 bases not matched to a gene; V was cut back by 4 bases and J by 2 bases. The CDR3 is 15 residues long. Per germline, CDR1 SGHVS and CDR2 FNYEAQ. The CDR3 sequence: CASSSQGQANTEAFF. The CDR3 nucleotides read TGTGCCAGCAGCTCACAAGGACAGGCTAACACTGAAGCTTTCTTT.

This chain uses TRBV11-2 with TRBJ1-1; 8 bases match TRBD1. The ends lost 1 base at V and 4 bases at J; junction bases unmatched: 8. The CDR3 is 16 amino acids. Looked up from germline, CDR1 is SGHAT and CDR2 is FQNNGV. The CDR3 bases are TGTGCCAGCAGCTTAGCCGCGACAGGGGCGGCCACTGAAGCTTTCTTT. Encoded protein: CASSLAATGAATEAFF. The variable domain in full, with the rest retrieved from reference TRBV11-2 and TRBJ1-1, is EAGVAQSPRYKIIEKRQSVAFWCNPISGHATLYWYQQILGQGPKLLIQFQNNGVVDDSQLPKDRFSAERLKGVDSTLKIQPAKLEDSAVYLCASSLAATGAATEAFFGQGTRLTVV.

The rearrangement uses TRBV24-1 and TRBJ2-1, with 9 nucleotides matching TRBD1. With 4 bases clipped from V and 4 bases from J, the junction kept 7 bases outside the gene matches. This CDR3 has 16 amino acids. Per the germline V gene, CDR1 is KGHDR and CDR2 is SFDVKD. This CDR3 reads CATSDTGTGTYNEQFF. CDR3 DNA sequence: TGTGCCACCAGTGACACCGGGACAGGGACGTACAATGAGCAGTTCTTC.